One and the same sample provided the 6 T cell receptor beta chains below, sequenced in a study of blood T cell repertoires in COVID-19. Clones were sequenced by immunoSEQ multiplex PCR, and TCRdb holds only the in-frame ones, with some missing. The sample comprises some 320,000 clones, roughly nine tenths of which are singletons, and 2% to 3% rests with the top ten. The sequencing sample was made of PBMCs or T cells enriched from blood (not recorded which). Receptors originate from a man aged 60 to 69 who had recovered from COVID-19.

This chain uses TRBV2 with TRBJ1-6; tentative D call: TRBD1 (5 bases). Trimming shortened V by 3 bases and J by 8 bases, and 11 bases separated the two germline ends. Germline loops: CDR1 SNHLY, CDR2 FYNNEI. This CDR3 comprises 14 residues. CDR3 in amino acids: CASSEADKDSPLHF. The CDR3 DNA sequence: TGTGCCAGCAGTGAGGCGGACAAAGATTCACCCCTCCACTTT.

V is TRBV29-1 and J is TRBJ2-7, with a possible D match to TRBD1 (6 bases). Germline CDR1 SQVTM, CDR2 ANQGSEA. Between the trimmed V and J ends, which lost 1 base and 3 bases, there was a span of 13 bases. The CDR3 length is 14 residues. The CDR3 is CSVEAGQTNYEQYF. CDR3 DNA: TGCAGCGTTGAAGCCGGACAGACGAACTACGAGCAGTACTTC.

The chain employs TRBV7-3 and TRBJ1-1; TRBD1 matches 10 bases. CDR1 is SGHTA and CDR2 is FQGTGA in the germline V gene. This CDR3 has 15 residues. After removal of 5 bases from V and 4 bases from J, the junction contained 7 bases not matched to a gene. CDR3 bases: TGTGCCAGCAGCCCGAGACAGGGGGCCATCACTGAAGCTTTCTTT. This gives the protein CASSPRQGAITEAFF.

This chain links TRBV9 with TRBJ2-1; D might be TRBD2 (6 bases). V was clipped by 0 bases and J by 8 bases, with 12 bases between them. Per the germline V gene, CDR1 is SGDLS and CDR2 is YYNGEE. The CDR3 loop spans 14 amino acids. CDR3 sequence (DNA): TGTGCCAGCAGCGTAGGAGGGAGGATTCATGAGCAGTTCTTC. Protein: CASSVGGRIHEQFF.

The V call is TRBV4-3, the J call TRBJ1-2; D ambiguous. V gave up 3 bases and J gave up 6 bases, with 20 bases separating them. The length of the CDR3 is 16 residues. Germline-derived CDR1 and CDR2 are LGHNA and YSLEER. CDR3 nucleotide sequence: TGCGCCAGCAGCCAGGTCCTCAGAGAAACCGGGAATGGCTACACCTTC. It codes for CASSQVLRETGNGYTF.

The rearrangement links TRBV4-3 to TRBJ2-1; TRBD1 matches 8 bases. The V and J ends lost 2 bases and 4 bases, in that order; junction bases with no gene match: 4. The CDR3 loop spans 15 amino acids. From germline, CDR1 is LGHNA and CDR2 YSLEER. For the CDR3, the DNA is TGCGCCAGCAGCCAAAACAGGGGGTTTTACAATGAGCAGTTCTTC. Encoded protein: CASSQNRGFYNEQFF.